This T cell receptor beta chain was sequenced in a study of shared clonotypes between healthy human individuals. Overall study findings and caveats: Sharing across four donors was highest in naive CD4 (around 5%) and lowest in memory CD8 (0.4%).

CDR1 SGHNT and CDR2 YYREEE come from the germline V gene (reference sequence). The CDR3 runs to 16 residues. J gave up 4 bases and V 4 bases, and 10 bases lay outside the gene matches. In the case of this clone: Its antigen is not known.

CD45RA-negative memory and CD45RA+ naive subsets were split from the CD4+ cells. For each subset, genomic DNA was distributed in equal portions over several immunoSEQ plates. Sequencing used immunoSEQ multiplex PCR; TCRdb keeps in-frame clones, though not all of them. The sample lists 2 million to 2.5 million clones, roughly 94% occurring once. This TCR was recovered from a man between 18 and 29 years old in good health. Specimen: naive CD4+ T cells sorted from blood. This sample's subset: CD45RA+ positively selected. The V and J genes are TRBV5-4 and TRBJ2-3; 9 bases match TRBD2. The CDR3 DNA follows: TGTGCCAGCAGCCGGGCTAGCGGGATGGTCGCAGATACGCAGTATTTT. Translating it yields CASSRASGMVADTQYF.